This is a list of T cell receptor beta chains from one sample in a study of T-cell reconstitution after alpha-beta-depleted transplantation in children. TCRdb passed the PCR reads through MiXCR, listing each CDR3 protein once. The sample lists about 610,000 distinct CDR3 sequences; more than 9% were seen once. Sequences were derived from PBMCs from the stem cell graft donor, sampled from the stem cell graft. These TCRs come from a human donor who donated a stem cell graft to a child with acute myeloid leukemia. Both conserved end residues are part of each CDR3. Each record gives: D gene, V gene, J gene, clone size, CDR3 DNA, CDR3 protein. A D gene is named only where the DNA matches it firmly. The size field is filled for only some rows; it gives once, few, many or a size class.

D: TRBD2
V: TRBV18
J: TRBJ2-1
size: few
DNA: TGTGCCAGCTCACAGACTAGCGGGAGGGAGGATGAGCAGTTCTTC
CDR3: CASSQTSGREDEQFF

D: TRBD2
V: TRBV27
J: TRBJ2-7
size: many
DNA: TGTGCCAGCAGTTTATTCACTAGCGGGAGTCTCGAGCAGTACTTC
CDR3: CASSLFTSGSLEQYF

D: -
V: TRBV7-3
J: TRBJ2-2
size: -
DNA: TGTGCCAGCAGCTTAACGGGTACTAAGAACACCGGGGAGCTGTTTTTT
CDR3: CASSLTGTKNTGELFF

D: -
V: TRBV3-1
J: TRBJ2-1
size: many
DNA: TGTGCCAGCAGCCTAATCTATGAGCAGTTCTTC
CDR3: CASSLIYEQFF

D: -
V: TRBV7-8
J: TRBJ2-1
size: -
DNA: TGTGCCAGCAGCAAAAAGTTGGTAGTCTTTGAGCAGTTCTTC
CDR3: CASSKKLVVFEQFF

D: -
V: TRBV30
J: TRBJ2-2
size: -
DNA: TGTGCCTGGACTAAATCGGCAGGGGGGGACACCGGGGAGCTGTTTTTT
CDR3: CAWTKSAGGDTGELFF

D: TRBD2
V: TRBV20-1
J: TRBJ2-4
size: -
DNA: TGCAGTGCCCCGGGACTAGCGGGAGGATCCAAAAACATTCAGTACTTC
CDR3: CSAPGLAGGSKNIQYF

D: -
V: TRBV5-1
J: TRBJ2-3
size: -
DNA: TGCGCCAGCAGCGACCAATCCCACACAGATACGCAGTATTTT
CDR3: CASSDQSHTDTQYF

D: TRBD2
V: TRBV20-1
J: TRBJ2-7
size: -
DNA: TGCAGTGCAAGACTAGCGGGAGGAACCTACGAGCAGTACTTC
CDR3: CSARLAGGTYEQYF

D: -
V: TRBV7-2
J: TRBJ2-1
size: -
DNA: TGTGCCAGCAGCTTCCCTCTGCTGCCCTACAATGAGCAGTTCTTC
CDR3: CASSFPLLPYNEQFF

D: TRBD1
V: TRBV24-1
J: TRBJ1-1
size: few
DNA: TGTGCCACCAGTGACCCCGGACAGGGTGGAGAAGCTTTCTTT
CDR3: CATSDPGQGGEAFF

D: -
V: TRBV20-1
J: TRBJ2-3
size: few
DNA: TGCAGTGCTAGTGTAGAAGTCACAGATACGCAGTATTTT
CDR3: CSASVEVTDTQYF

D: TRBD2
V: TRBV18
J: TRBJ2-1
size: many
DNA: TGTGCCAGCTCCCTCGGGACTAGCGGGACGATACGCAATGAGCAGTTCTTC
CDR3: CASSLGTSGTIRNEQFF

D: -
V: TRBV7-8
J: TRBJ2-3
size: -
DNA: TGTGCCAGCAGCTTAGCTCCCCGAGGAGGTTCAGATACGCAGTATTTT
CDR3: CASSLAPRGGSDTQYF

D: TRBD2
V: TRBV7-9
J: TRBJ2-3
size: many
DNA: TGTGCCAGCAGCTTAACCGCTAGCGGGAGCTCAGATACGCAGTATTTT
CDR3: CASSLTASGSSDTQYF

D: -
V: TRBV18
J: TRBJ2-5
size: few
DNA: TGTGCCAGCTCACCACCACAAGGGTGGGGAGAGACCCAGTACTTC
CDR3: CASSPPQGWGETQYF

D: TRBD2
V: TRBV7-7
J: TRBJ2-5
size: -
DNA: TGTGCTAGCAGCAGTATTGCCAGCGGGAGTGAGACCCAGTACTTC
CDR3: CASSSIASGSETQYF

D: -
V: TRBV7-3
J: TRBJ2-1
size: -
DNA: TGTGCCAGCAGCTTAAACTGGGCAGGGGAATCCTACAATGAGCAGTTCTTC
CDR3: CASSLNWAGESYNEQFF

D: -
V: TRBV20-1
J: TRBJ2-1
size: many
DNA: TGCAGTGCTAGGACTGTCAATGAGCAGTTCTTC
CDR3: CSARTVNEQFF

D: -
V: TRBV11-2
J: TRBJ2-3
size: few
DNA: TGTGCCAGCAGCACCGGGATCAGGGGGGGAGATACGCAGTATTTT
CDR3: CASSTGIRGGDTQYF

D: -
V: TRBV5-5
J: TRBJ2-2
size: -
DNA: TGTGCCAGCAGCTTGCTTCAGGGGGGCACCGGGGAGCTGTTTTTT
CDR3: CASSLLQGGTGELFF

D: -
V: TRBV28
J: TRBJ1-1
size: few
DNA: TGTGCCAGCAGTGGTATTTCCTCGAACACTGAAGCTTTCTTT
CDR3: CASSGISSNTEAFF

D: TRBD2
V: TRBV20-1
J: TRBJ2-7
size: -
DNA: TGCAGTGCTAGAGATCCCGGACTAGTTTCATCCTCCTACGAGCAGTACTTC
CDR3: CSARDPGLVSSSYEQYF

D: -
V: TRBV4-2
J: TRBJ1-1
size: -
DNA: TGTGCCAGCAGCCTATCCTCGGGGGGCACTGAAGCTTTCTTT
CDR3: CASSLSSGGTEAFF

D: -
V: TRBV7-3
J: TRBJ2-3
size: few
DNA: TGTGCCAGCAGCTTAGTCGGGGCGAGAGGCACAGATACGCAGTATTTT
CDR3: CASSLVGARGTDTQYF

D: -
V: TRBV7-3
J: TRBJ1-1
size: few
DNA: TGTGCCAGCAGCTTGGGACAAGCGTCTACCACTGAAGCTTTCTTT
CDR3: CASSLGQASTTEAFF

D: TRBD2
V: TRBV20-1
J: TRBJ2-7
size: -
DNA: TGCAGTGCTAGAGTCCTAGCGGGAGTGCAATCCTACGAGCAGTACTTC
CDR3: CSARVLAGVQSYEQYF

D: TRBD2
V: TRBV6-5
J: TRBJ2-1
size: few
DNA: TGTGCCAGCAGTTACTCCCAGGCAACACGAGCGGGAGAGAGGATCTTC
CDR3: CASSYSQATRAGERIF

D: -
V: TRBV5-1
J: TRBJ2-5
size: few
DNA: TGCGCCAGCAGCTTGGCACTTCTGGGAGAGACCCAGTACTTC
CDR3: CASSLALLGETQYF

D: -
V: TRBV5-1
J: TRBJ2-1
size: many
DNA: TGCGCCAGCAGCCCTGGACTAATAGGCAATGAGCAGTTCTTC
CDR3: CASSPGLIGNEQFF

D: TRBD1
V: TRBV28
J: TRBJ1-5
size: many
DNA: TGTGCCAGCAGGCAGGGGGGAAATAGCAATCAGCCCCAGCATTTT
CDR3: CASRQGGNSNQPQHF

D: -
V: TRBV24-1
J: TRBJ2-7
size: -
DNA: TGTGCCACCAGTGATTTGCAAATCGAAGGGACCCACAACGAGCAGTACTTC
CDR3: CATSDLQIEGTHNEQYF